The clone carrying this T cell receptor beta chain has just a few counts. Its matching antigen is unknown. Other DNA sequences of this sample code for an identical CDR3. This specimen belongs to a study of OX40 agonist ivuxolimab in advanced cancers. About the study: Partial responses were achieved by three patients, one with hepatocellular carcinoma and two with cutaneous melanoma. Overall study results and limits: At 0.1 to 3.0 mg/kg, clonal expansion of CD4+ and CD8+ blood T cells had occurred by week 6.

This table comes from immunoSEQ multiplex PCR, and its TCRdb copy is limited to in-frame clones, with some not included. Of 35,000 to 50,000 clones in the sample, 70% to 90% were seen once. Germline V gene sequence: CDR1 SGHNT, CDR2 YYREEE (reference sequence). V trimming: 2 bases; J trimming: 2 bases; junction bases outside the gene matches: 10. This CDR3 has 16 amino acids. V is TRBV5-4 and J is TRBJ2-7, with 7 bases lining up with TRBD1. The origin of this receptor is an adult with an advanced solid tumor such as melanoma, head and neck, liver or kidney cancer. The sequenced sample was CD4+ or CD8+ T cells sorted from blood, obtained in a trial of the OX40 agonist ivuxolimab. The chain's CDR3 is CASSLDLGTAAYEQYF. The CDR3 DNA is TGTGCCAGCAGCTTAGACCTGGGGACAGCCGCCTACGAGCAGTACTTC.